A single T cell receptor beta chain is shown here with its context. Its target antigen remains unknown. Nothing much larger sits one base from this clone, and base qualities are not available. The data belong to a study of OX40 agonist ivuxolimab in advanced cancers. About the investigation overall: Ivuxolimab was a fully human IgG2 agonistic monoclonal antibody targeting the costimulatory receptor OX40 (CD134). Intravenous ivuxolimab was administered to patients every 2 weeks at six dose levels: 0.01, 0.1, 0.3, 1.5, 3 and 10 mg/kg. Among the 50 to 55 dose-escalation patients, around 19 had hepatocellular carcinoma, approximately 15 melanoma, 9 renal cell carcinoma and 9 head and neck cancer. A male proportion of about 79% and a mean age of about 60 years, ranging from about 20 to 85, were recorded for the dose-escalation cohort. Patients were allowed to have had prior anti-PD-1, anti-PD-L1 or anti-CTLA-4 therapy, and 40% of the dose-escalation patients had previously received checkpoint inhibitors. Partial responses occurred in three dose-escalation patients: two with cutaneous melanoma and one with hepatocellular carcinoma. The point of sequencing TCRbeta in the periphery was to test whether ivuxolimab changed TCR sequence diversity and drove clonal T-cell expansion. The paper covers the monotherapy dose-escalation part of the phase I ivuxolimab trial, which included N = 52 patients. Overall study results and their limits: The antigen specificity of the peripheral T cells that underwent clonal expansion was not determined. Low levels of normalized T-cell clonal expansion were also shown by some nonresponding patients. Clonal expansion of both CD4+ and CD8+ blood T cells was observed from baseline to week 6 at doses 0.1 to 3.0 mg/kg. After ivuxolimab, expanded clones were on average more numerous among CD8+ T cells than among CD4+ T cells. In the 0.1-3.0 mg/kg groups, partial responders were among the patients with the lowest normalized peripheral clonal expansion, particularly in CD8+ T cells.

The trial excluded patients who had a history of autoimmune disease or were on systemic immunosuppression. In every dose cohort, peripheral blood was drawn for TCR sequencing at baseline, cycle 4 day 1, and cycle 7 day 1. The samples were taken from a phase I, first-in-human, multicenter, open-label dose-escalation trial of ivuxolimab. The trial enrolled adults with locally advanced or metastatic head and neck squamous cell, hepatocellular, melanoma or renal cell carcinoma. Before TCR sequencing, CD4+ T cells and CD8+ T cells were sorted from peripheral blood as separate populations. For sequencing of the TCRbeta CDR3 region, genomic DNA was extracted from the sorted cells. The immunoSEQ Assay was used to sequence the TCRbeta CDR3 regions. TCRdb's version of the immuneACCESS table is confined to in-frame rearrangements and falls short of the full clone set. An unresolved V gene accounts for under half of the shortfall where checked; the remainder is of unknown origin. This sample holds some 6,100 clones; about 86% were observed only once. Clones ranked in the top ten supply under 30% of the sample.

The source is an adult with an advanced solid tumor such as melanoma, head and neck, liver or kidney cancer. Sequenced here: CD4+ or CD8+ T cells sorted from blood, sampled in a trial of the OX40 agonist ivuxolimab.

The DNA sequence is as follows: TGTGCCAGCAGCTTAGGGGTTGGACAAAAATCCTACGAGCAGTACTTC. This yields the protein CASSLGVGQKSYEQYF. The chain joins TRBV7-9 to TRBJ2-7; tentative D gene TRBD1, with 5 bases matching. The trim is 1 base for V and 1 base for J, with a gap of 14 bases between the germline ends. Via the germline V gene (reference sequence), CDR1 is SEHNR and CDR2 FQNEAQ. The CDR3 runs 16 residues from the cysteine to the phenylalanine. The DNA shown is the 48-base CDR3, in frame from base 1. The CDR3 plus the reference TRBV7-9 and TRBJ2-7 genes for the other parts give the full variable domain: DTGVSQNPRHKITKRGQNVTFRCDPISEHNRLYWYRQTLGQGPEFLTYFQNEAQLEKSRLLSDRFSAERPKGSFSTLEIQRTEQGDSAMYLCASSLGVGQKSYEQYFGPGTRLTVT.